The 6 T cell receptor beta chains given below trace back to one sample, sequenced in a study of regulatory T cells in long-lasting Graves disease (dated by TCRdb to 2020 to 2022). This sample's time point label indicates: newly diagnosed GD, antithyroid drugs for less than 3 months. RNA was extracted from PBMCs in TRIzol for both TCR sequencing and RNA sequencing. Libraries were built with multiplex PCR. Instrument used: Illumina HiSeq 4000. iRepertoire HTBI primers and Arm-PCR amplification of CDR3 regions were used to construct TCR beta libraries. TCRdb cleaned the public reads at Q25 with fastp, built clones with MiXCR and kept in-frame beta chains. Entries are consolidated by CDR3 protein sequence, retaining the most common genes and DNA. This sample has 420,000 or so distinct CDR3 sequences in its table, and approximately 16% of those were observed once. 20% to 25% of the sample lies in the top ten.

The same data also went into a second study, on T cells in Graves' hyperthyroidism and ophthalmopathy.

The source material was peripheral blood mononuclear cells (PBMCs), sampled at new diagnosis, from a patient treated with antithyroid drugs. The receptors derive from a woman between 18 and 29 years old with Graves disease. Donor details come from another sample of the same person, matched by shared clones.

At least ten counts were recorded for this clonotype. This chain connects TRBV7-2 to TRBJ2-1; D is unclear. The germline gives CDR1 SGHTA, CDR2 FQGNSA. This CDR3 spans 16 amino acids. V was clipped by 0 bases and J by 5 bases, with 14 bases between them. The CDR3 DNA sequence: TGTGCCAGCAGCTTAGCTGGGCGAAAAGCCCACAATGAGCAGTTCTTC. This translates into CASSLAGRKAHNEQFF.

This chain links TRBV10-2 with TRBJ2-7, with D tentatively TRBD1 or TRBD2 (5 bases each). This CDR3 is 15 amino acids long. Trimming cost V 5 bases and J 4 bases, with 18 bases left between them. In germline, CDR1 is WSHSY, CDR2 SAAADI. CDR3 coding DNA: TGCGCCAGCAGTCCGGGAAATGGGGGTGTTTACGAGCAGTACTTC. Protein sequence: CASSPGNGGVYEQYF.

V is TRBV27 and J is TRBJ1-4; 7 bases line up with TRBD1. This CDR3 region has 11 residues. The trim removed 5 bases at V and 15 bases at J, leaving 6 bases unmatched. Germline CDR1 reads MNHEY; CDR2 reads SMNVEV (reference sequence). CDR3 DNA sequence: TGTGCCAGCAGTGGCAGGGGGGTAATGTTTTTT. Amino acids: CASSGRGVMFF.

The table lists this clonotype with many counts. In DNA form, the CDR3 reads TGCAGTGCTCCCGGGACAGGGGTCACAGATACGCAGTATTTT. Translated: CSAPGTGVTDTQYF. The genes are TRBV20-1 and TRBJ2-3; 10 bases fit TRBD1. The CDR3 runs 14 residues. The germline CDR1 and CDR2 sequences are DFQATT and SNEGSKA (reference sequence). Losses at the gene ends were 5 bases for V and 2 bases for J; bases not matched to a gene: 4.

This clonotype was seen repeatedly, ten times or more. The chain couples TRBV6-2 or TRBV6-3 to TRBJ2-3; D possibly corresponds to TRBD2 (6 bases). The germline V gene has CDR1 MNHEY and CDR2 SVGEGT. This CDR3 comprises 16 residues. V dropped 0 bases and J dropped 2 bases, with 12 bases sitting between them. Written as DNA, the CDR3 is TGTGCCAGCAGTTACTCGGTAGCGGAAAACACAGATACGCAGTATTTT. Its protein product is CASSYSVAENTDTQYF.

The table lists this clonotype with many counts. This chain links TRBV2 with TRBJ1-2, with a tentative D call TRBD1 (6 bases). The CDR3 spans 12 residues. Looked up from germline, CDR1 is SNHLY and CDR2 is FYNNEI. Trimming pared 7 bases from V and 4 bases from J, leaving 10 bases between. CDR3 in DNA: TGTGCCAGCAACCCGGGGGCCTATGGCTACACCTTC. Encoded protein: CASNPGAYGYTF.